A single sample is the source of the 6 T cell receptor beta chains below, sequenced in a study of T cell changes during pregnancy in multiple sclerosis. The repertoire was sequenced with immunoSEQ multiplex PCR; TCRdb's copy has only in-frame clones and lacks some. The table shows 15,000 or so clones, with approximately 85% occurring only once. The starting material was CD8+ T cells from peripheral blood mononuclear cells, obtained after pregnancy. The receptors shown here come from a female donor in good health, enrolled as a control in a pregnancy study.

This clone has just one count. The rearrangement uses TRBV5-6 and TRBJ2-3, with D maybe TRBD2 (6 bases). The CDR3 consists of 16 residues. V was trimmed by 5 bases and J by 0 bases, leaving 16 bases between them. The germline CDR1 and CDR2 sequences are SGHDT and YYEEEE. The CDR3 DNA sequence: TGTGCCAGCAGTTTTTCGGGGGTCTCTAGCACAGATACGCAGTATTTT. Protein: CASSFSGVSSTDTQYF.

In nucleotides, the CDR3 is TGCGCCAGCAGCTTCAGACAGACCTTTAACAATGAGCAGTTCTTC. This gives the protein CASSFRQTFNNEQFF. This rearrangement joins TRBV5-1 to TRBJ2-1; D might be TRBD1 (5 bases). This CDR3 contains 15 residues. CDR1 and CDR2 (germline): SGHRS, YFSETQ. The germline V and J ends were trimmed by 2 bases and 5 bases, with 14 bases remaining between them. The full variable domain, rest sourced from reference TRBV5-1 and TRBJ2-1, is KAGVTQTPRYLIKTRGQQVTLSCSPISGHRSVSWYQQTPGQGLQFLFEYFSETQRNKGNFPGRFSGRQFSNSRSEMNVSTLELGDSALYLCASSFRQTFNNEQFFGPGTRLTVL.

The chain uses TRBV28 and TRBJ2-4; TRBD2 agrees at 7 bases. The germline CDR1 and CDR2 sequences are MDHEN and SYDVKM. This CDR3 has 14 amino acids. With 6 bases clipped from V and 9 bases from J, the junction kept 11 bases outside the gene matches. CDR3: CASSDGLEVSIQYF. In nucleotides, the CDR3 is TGTGCCAGCAGCGACGGACTAGAGGTTAGCATTCAGTACTTC.

The rearrangement links TRBV6-5 to TRBJ2-7; TRBD1 matches 12 bases. CDR1 and CDR2 (germline): MNHEY, SVGAGI. After removal of 10 bases from V and 3 bases from J, the junction contained 10 bases not matched to a gene. The CDR3 loop spans 15 amino acids. The CDR3 reads CATGQGAFPNYEQYF. The DNA of the CDR3 is TGTGCCACGGGACAGGGGGCTTTTCCCAACTACGAGCAGTACTTC.

This chain connects TRBV10-3 to TRBJ1-1, with D perhaps matching TRBD1 (5 bases). The CDR3 consists of 13 residues. CDR1 is ENHRY, CDR2 SYGVKD, per germline. V lost 7 bases, J lost 2 bases, and 11 bases lay in between. The CDR3 nucleotides read TGTGCCATCAAACGACAGTTTAACACTGAAGCTTTCTTT. It encodes CAIKRQFNTEAFF.

The V and J genes are TRBV6-6 and TRBJ1-3; D is unclear. The CDR3 consists of 14 residues. From germline, CDR1 is MNHNY and CDR2 SVGAGI (reference sequence). V lost 3 bases and J 0 bases, leaving 6 bases between the germline ends. The CDR3 coding sequence is TGTGCCAGCAGTTATTATATCTCTGGAAACACCATATATTTT. This translates into CASSYYISGNTIYF.